This TCR beta chain is from a study of shared clonotypes between healthy human individuals. Study-wide points: Naive CD4 clonotypes overlapped across a few donors at 4.5% to 5.5%. The sampled material consisted only of blood, and tissue repertoires are likely to differ.

Sequencing used immunoSEQ multiplex PCR; TCRdb keeps in-frame clones, though not all of them. The data show some 2.1 million clones, approximately 95% seen once. Details on this clone: Its target is not known.

Memory CD4+ cells were the fraction left after CD45RA+ naive selection. Per the germline V gene, CDR1 is SGHVS and CDR2 is FQNEAQ. V was clipped by 5 bases and J by 4 bases, with 1 base between them. The CDR3 is made up of 10 amino acids. The sequenced sample consisted of naive CD4+ T cells sorted from blood. Subset indicated: CD45RA+ positively selected. This receptor was taken from a young man in good health. This chain uses TRBV7-8 with TRBJ2-3; D gene unclear. The CDR3 here is CASSPDTQYF. Here the CDR3 DNA reads TGTGCCAGCAGCCCAGATACGCAGTATTTT.